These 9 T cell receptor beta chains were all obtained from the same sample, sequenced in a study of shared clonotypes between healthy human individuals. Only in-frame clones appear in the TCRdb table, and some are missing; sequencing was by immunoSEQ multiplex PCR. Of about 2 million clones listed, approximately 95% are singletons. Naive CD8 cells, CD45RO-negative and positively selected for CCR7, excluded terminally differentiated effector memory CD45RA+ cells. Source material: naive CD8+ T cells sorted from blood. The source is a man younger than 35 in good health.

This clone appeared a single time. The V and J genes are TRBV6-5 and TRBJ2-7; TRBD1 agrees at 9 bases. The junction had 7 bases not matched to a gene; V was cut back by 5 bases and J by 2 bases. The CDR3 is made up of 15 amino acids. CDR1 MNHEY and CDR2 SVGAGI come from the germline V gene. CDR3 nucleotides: TGTGCCAGCAGTCCCGGACAGGGGAGCCCCTACGAGCAGTACTTC. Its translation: CASSPGQGSPYEQYF.

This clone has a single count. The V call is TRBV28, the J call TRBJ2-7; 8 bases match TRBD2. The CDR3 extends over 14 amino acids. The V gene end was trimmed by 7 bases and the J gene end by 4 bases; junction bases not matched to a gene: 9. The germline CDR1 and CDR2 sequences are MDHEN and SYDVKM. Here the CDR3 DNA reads TGTGCCAGCACCCCGGGGGGGGAGGGTTACGAGCAGTACTTC. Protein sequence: CASTPGGEGYEQYF.

CDR3 DNA sequence: TGTGCCAGCAGTCCTCTAAACGGGGGCAACAAACTGAACACTGAAGCTTTCTTT. As protein: CASSPLNGGNKLNTEAFF. The rearrangement uses TRBV27 and TRBJ1-1, with D possibly being TRBD1 (6 bases). Trimming shortened V by 5 bases and J by 0 bases, and 22 bases separated the two germline ends. CDR1 and CDR2 from the germline V gene are MNHEY and SMNVEV (reference sequence). This CDR3 has 18 residues.

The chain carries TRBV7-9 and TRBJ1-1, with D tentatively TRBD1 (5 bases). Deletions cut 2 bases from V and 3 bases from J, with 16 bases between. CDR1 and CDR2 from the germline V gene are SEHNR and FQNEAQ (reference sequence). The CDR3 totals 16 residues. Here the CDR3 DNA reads TGTGCCAGCAGCTTAAGACCGGGACCCACGGACACTGAAGCTTTCTTT. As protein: CASSLRPGPTDTEAFF.

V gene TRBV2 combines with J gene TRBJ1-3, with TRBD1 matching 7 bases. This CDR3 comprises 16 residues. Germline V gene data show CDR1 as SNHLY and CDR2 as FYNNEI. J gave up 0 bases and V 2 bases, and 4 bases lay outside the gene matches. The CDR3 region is CASSETRQGSGNTIYF. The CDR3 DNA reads TGTGCCAGCAGTGAAACCCGACAGGGCTCTGGAAACACCATATATTTT.

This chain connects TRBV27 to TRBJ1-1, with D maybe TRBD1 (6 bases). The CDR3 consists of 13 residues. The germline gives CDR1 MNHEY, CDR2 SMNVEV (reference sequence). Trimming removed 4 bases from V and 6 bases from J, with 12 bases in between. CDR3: CASSSLTGPEAFF. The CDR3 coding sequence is TGTGCCAGCAGTTCCTTGACAGGCCCTGAAGCTTTCTTT.

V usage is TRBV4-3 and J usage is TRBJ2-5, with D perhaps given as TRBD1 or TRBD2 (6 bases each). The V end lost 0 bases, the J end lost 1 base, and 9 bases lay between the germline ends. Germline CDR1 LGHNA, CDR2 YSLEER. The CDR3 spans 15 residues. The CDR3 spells CASSQESGAQETQYF. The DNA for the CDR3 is TGCGCCAGCAGCCAAGAATCGGGGGCCCAAGAGACCCAGTACTTC.

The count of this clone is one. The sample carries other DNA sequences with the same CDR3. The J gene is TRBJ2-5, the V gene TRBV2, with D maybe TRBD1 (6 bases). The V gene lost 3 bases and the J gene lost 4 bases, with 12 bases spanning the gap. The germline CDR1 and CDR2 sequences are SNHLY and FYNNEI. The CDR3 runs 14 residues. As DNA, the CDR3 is TGTGCCAGCAGTGAGGACAGCCCTATAGAGACCCAGTACTTC. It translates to CASSEDSPIETQYF.

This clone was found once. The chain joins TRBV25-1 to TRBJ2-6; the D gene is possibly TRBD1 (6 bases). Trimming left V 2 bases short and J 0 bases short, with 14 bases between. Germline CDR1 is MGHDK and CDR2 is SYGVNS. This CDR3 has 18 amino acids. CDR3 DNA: TGTGCCAGCAGTGAACGCCAGGGGCCGTTCTCTGGGGCCAACGTCCTGACTTTC. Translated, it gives CASSERQGPFSGANVLTF.